The present T cell receptor (beta chain) was sequenced within a study of blood T cell repertoires in COVID-19 (dated by TCRdb to about 2020). With respect to the entire study: Samples from collaborators originated in the United States, Italy and Spain and spanned both the acute and convalescent phases of COVID-19. HLA class I and class II types, where available, came from metadata supplied by the sample provider rather than from assay-based typing. Samples came from the ongoing ImmuneRACE study (first 160 participants) plus 1,254 subjects from 6 global collaborators. The material from the prospective study consisted of cDNA or gDNA derived from T cells, B-cell-depleted T cells, or PBMCs. Deeply sampled blood TCRbeta repertoires from subjects exposed to, actively infected with, or recovered from COVID-19 were included in the dataset. The repertoires were released in a freely available public database intended as a resource for research on the immune response to SARS-CoV-2. Nearly every sample came with metadata listing a de-identified subject ID, COVID-19 status, age in years and sex. What the research found in general, with its limitations: How much clinical and demographic metadata was included differed by source and by participant, and the metadata was provided uncurated.

The immunoSEQ Assay, a bias-controlled multiplex PCR, was used to amplify TCRbeta CDR3 regions from genomic DNA. The original pipeline was this. The number of nucleated cells in each sample was estimated from the amplification of reference gene primers within the assay. Sequence reads were collapsed and filtered to measure the absolute abundance of every unique TCRbeta CDR3 rearrangement. For each sample, productive Simpson clonality was calculated as the square root of Simpson's diversity index over productive rearrangements. Not all clones reach the TCRdb copy of this immuneACCESS table, which keeps in-frame sequences only. Checked studies attribute under half of the gap to unresolved V genes and leave the rest unexplained. D and trimming come from the DNA, and the V and J calls and clone size come from that table. Within this sample are about 150,000 clones, with around 87% of them counted one time only. Less than 4.5% of the sample is held by the ten biggest clonotypes.

Including cysteine and phenylalanine, the CDR3 has 13 amino acids. Only the CDR3 portion is preserved as DNA: 39 bases, with reading frame beginning at the first base. Via the germline V gene, CDR1 is KGHDR and CDR2 SFDVKD. Compared with germline, V lacks 6 bases and J lacks 3 bases; bases without a gene match: 1. In regard to this clone: Its antigen has not been determined. One base away there is no much larger clone; base qualities are not given.

Whole blood was collected in K2EDTA tubes by collaborating institutions according to the institutions' own protocols. Collaborator samples were shipped for TCRbeta analysis as frozen whole blood, isolated PBMCs, or DNA extracted from either sample type. Sequencing input: peripheral blood. The rearranged segments are TRBV24-1 and TRBJ1-3, with 7 bases in between that match TRBD1. This clonotype was obtained from a woman aged 60-75 years with active or convalescent COVID-19. This receptor has the CDR3 CATSQGDGNTIYF. The DNA sequence is given as TGTGCCACCAGTCAGGGGGATGGAAACACCATATATTTT.